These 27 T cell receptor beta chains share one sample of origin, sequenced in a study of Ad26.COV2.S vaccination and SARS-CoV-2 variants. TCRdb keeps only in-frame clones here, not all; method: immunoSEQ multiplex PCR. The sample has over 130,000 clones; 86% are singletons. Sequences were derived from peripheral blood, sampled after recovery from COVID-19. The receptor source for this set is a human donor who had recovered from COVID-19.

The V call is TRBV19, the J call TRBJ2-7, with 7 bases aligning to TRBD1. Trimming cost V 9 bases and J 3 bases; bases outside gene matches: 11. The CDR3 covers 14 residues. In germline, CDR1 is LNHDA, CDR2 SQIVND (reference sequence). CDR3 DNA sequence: TGTGCCAGCTCTGTCGGGGACAGCCTCTACGAGCAGTACTTC. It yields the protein CASSVGDSLYEQYF.

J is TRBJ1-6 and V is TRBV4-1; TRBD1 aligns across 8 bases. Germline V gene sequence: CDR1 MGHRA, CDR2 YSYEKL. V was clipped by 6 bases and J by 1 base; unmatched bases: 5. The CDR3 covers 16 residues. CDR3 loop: CASRGTGGSYNSPLHF. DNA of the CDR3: TGCGCCAGCAGAGGGACAGGAGGGTCCTATAATTCACCCCTCCACTTT.

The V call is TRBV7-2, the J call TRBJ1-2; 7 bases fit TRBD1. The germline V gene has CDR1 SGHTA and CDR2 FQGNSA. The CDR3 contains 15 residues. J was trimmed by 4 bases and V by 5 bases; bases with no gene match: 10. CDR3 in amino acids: CASSDRGRGPYGYTF. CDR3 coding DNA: TGTGCCAGCAGCGACCGAGGGAGGGGGCCCTATGGCTACACCTTC.

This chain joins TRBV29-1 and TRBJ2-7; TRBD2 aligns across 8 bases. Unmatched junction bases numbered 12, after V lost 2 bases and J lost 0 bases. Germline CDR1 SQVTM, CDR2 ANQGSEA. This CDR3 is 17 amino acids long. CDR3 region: CSVEPLPAGVSSYEQYF. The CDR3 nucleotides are TGCAGCGTTGAACCCCTTCCAGCGGGGGTGAGCTCCTACGAGCAGTACTTC.

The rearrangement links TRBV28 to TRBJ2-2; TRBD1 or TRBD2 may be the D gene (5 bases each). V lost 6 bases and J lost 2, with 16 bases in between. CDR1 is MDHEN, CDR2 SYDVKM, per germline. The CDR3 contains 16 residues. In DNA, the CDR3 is TGTGCCAGCAGCGCCGGGGACCCCGAAAACACCGGGGAGCTGTTTTTT. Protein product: CASSAGDPENTGELFF.

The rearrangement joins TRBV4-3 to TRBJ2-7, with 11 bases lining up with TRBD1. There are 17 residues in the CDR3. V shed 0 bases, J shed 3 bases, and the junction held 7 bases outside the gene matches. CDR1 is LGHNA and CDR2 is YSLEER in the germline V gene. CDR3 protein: CASSQDVAGTGGYEQYF. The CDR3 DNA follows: TGCGCCAGCAGCCAAGATGTTGCCGGGACAGGGGGCTACGAGCAGTACTTC.

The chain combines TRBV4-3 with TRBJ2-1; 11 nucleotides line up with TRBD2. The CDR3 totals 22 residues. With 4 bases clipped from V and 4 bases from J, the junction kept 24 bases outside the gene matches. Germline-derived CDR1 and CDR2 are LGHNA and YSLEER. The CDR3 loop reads CASSPQGTPGTSGTPGYNEQFF. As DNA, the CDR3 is TGCGCCAGCAGCCCGCAAGGTACTCCCGGGACTAGCGGTACCCCAGGGTACAATGAGCAGTTCTTC.

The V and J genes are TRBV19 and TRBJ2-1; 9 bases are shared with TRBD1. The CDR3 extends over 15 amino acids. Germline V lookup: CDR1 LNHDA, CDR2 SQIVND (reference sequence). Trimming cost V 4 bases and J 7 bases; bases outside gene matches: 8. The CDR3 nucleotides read TGTGCCAGTAGTAGGGCTGGGACAGGGTGGAATGAGCAGTTCTTC. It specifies CASSRAGTGWNEQFF.

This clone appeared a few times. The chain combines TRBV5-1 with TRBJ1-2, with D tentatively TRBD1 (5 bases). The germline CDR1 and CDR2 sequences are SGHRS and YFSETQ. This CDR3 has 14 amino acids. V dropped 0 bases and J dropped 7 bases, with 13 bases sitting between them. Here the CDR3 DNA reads TGCGCCAGCAGCTTGGTCTCCAGCGGGGGTGGCTACACCTTC. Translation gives CASSLVSSGGGYTF.

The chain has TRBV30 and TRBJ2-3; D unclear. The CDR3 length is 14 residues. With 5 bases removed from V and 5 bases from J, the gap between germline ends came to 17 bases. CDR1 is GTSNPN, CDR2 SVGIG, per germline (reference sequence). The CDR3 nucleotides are TGTGCCTGGGGCCCCGGTGGGCAGCAAGATACGCAGTATTTT. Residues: CAWGPGGQQDTQYF.

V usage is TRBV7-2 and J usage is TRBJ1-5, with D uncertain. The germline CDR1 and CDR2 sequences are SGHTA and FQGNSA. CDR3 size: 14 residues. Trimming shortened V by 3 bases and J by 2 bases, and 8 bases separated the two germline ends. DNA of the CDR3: TGTGCCAGCAGCTTGTCGGGCGGCAATCAGCCCCAGCATTTT. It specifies CASSLSGGNQPQHF.

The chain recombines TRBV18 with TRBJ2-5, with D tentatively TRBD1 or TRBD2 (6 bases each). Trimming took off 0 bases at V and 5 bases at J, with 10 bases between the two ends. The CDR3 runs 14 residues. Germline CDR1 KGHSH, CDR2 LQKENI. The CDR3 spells CASSPPGGRETQYF. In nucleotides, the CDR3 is TGTGCCAGCTCACCACCGGGGGGCCGGGAGACCCAGTACTTC.

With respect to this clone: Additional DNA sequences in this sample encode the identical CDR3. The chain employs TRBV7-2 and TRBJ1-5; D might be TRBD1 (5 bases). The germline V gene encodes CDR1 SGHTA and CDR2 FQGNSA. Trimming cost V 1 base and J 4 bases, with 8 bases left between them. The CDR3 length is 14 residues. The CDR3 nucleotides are TGTGCCAGCAGCTTAGACAGGCGAAATCAGCCCCAGCATTTT. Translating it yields CASSLDRRNQPQHF.

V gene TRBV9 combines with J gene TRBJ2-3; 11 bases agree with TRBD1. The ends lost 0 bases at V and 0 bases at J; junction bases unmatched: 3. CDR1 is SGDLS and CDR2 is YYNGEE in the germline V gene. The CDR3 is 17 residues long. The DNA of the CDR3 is TGTGCCAGCAGCGTAGCTTGGGACAGGGGGAGCACAGATACGCAGTATTTT. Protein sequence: CASSVAWDRGSTDTQYF.

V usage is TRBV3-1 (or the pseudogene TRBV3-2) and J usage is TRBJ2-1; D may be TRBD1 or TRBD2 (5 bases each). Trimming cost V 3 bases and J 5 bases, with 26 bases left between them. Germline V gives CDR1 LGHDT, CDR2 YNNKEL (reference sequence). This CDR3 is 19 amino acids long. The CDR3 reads CASSHPPRTGPGSHNEQFF. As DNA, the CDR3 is TGTGCCAGCAGCCACCCACCTCGAACGGGACCGGGGAGCCACAATGAGCAGTTCTTC.

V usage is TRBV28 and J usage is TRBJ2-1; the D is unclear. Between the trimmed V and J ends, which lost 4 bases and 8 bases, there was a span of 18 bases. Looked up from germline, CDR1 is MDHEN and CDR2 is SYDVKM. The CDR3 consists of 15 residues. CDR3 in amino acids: CASSSPMQARYEQFF. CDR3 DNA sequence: TGTGCCAGCAGTTCCCCCATGCAGGCCAGATATGAGCAGTTCTTC.

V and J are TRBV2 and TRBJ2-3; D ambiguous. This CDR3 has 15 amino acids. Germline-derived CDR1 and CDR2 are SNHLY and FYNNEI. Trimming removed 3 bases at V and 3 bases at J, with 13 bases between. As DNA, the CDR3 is TGTGCCAGCAGTGATCGAGGAATTATGACAGATACGCAGTATTTT. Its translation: CASSDRGIMTDTQYF.

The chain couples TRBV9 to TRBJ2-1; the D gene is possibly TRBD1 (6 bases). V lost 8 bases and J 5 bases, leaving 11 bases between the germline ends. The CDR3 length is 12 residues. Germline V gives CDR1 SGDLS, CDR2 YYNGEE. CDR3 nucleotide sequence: TGTGCCAGTAGCAGGGGTAACAATGAGCAGTTCTTC. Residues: CASSRGNNEQFF. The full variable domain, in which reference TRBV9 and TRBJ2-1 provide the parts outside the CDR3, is DSGVTQTPKHLITATGQRVTLRCSPRSGDLSVYWYQQSLDQGLQFLIQYYNGEERAKGNILERFSAQQFPDLHSELNLSSLELGDSALYFCASSRGNNEQFFGPGTRLTVL.

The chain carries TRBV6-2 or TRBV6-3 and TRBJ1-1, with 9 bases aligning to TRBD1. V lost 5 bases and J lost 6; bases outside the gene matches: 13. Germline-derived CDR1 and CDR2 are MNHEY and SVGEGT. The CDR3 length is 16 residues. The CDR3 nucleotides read TGTGCCAGCAGTAACCCCCCCGGACAGGGGATGGCTGAAGCTTTCTTT. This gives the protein CASSNPPGQGMAEAFF.

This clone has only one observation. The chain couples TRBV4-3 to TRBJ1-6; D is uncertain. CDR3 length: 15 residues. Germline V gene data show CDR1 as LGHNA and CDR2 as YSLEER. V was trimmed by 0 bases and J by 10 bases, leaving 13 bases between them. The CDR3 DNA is TGCGCCAGCAGCCAAGACTTGGGATATCGATCACCCCTCCACTTT. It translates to CASSQDLGYRSPLHF.

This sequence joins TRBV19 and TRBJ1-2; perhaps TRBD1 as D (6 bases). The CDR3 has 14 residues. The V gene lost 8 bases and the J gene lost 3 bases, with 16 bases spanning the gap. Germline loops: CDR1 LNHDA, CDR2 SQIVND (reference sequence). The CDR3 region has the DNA TGTGCCAGTCAAATCCGGGACACCCACTATGGCTACACCTTC. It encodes CASQIRDTHYGYTF.

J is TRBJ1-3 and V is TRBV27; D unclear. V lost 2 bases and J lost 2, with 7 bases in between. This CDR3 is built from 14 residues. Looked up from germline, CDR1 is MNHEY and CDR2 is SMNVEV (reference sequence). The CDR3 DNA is TGTGCCAGCAGTTTAGACGGGACTGGAAACACCATATATTTT. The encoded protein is CASSLDGTGNTIYF.

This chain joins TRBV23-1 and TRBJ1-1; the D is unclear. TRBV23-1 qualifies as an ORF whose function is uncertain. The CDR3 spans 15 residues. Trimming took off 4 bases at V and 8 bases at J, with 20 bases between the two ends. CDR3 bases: TGCGCCAGCAGTCGCCTAGTAGGGCCGCGACTCGAAGCTTTCTTT. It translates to CASSRLVGPRLEAFF.

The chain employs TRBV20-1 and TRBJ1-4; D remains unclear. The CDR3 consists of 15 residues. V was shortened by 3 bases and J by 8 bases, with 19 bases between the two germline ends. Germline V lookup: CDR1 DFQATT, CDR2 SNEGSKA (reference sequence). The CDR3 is CSASPGVGMEEKLFF. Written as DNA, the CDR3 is TGCAGTGCTAGTCCCGGGGTTGGTATGGAGGAAAAACTGTTTTTT.

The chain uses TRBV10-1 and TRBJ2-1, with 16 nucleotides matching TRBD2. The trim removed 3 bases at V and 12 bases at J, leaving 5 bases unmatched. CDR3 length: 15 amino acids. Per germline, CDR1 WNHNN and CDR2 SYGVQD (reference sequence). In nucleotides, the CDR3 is TGCGCCAGCAGTGAATGGGGACTAGCGGGGGGGAGGCAGTTCTTC. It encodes CASSEWGLAGGRQFF.

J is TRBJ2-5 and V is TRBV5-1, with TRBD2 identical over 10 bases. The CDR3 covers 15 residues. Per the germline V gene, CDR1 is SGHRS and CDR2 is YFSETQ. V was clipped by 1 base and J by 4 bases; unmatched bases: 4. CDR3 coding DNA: TGCGCCAGCAGCTTGACCGGGACTAGCGTAGAGACCCAGTACTTC. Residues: CASSLTGTSVETQYF.

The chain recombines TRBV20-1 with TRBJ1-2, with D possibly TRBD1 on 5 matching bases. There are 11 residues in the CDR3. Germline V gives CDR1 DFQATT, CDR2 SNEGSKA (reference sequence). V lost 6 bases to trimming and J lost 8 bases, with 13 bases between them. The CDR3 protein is CSARWGTGYTF. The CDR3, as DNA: TGCAGTGCCAGATGGGGCACGGGCTACACCTTC.